Listed here are 6 T cell receptor beta chains from one sample, sequenced in a study of T cell responses to AZD1222 COVID-19 vaccine. Measured with immunoSEQ multiplex PCR; TCRdb has only the in-frame clones, and not every one. The sample has about 170,000 clones, over 90% seen once. Specimen: peripheral blood, collected on day 0 of AZD1222 vaccination. These receptors came from an adult in good health.

The V and J genes are TRBV3-1 (or the pseudogene TRBV3-2) and TRBJ2-3, with TRBD2 as a possible D gene (6 bases). The CDR3 is made up of 14 amino acids. Deletions cut 7 bases from V and 0 bases from J, with 11 bases between. CDR1 and CDR2 (germline): LGHDT, YNNKEL (reference sequence). The DNA of the CDR3 is TGTGCCAGCAAAAGCGGGCCAAGCACAGATACGCAGTATTTT. It specifies CASKSGPSTDTQYF.

V and J are TRBV4-2 and TRBJ1-6; a possible D gene is TRBD1 (5 bases). The CDR3 consists of 13 residues. Germline V gives CDR1 LGHNA, CDR2 YNFKEQ. Trimming removed 0 bases from V and 11 bases from J, with 8 bases in between. The CDR3 protein is CASSQDTGPPLHF. The CDR3, as DNA: TGTGCCAGCAGCCAAGATACAGGCCCACCCCTCCACTTT.

In its sample, this clone was seen once. V gene TRBV3-1 (or the pseudogene TRBV3-2) combines with J gene TRBJ1-3; the D is unclear. The CDR3 is made up of 14 amino acids. Germline CDR1 and CDR2: LGHDT and YNNKEL (reference sequence). The ends were cut back, 6 bases at V and 0 bases at J, with 9 bases in the middle. CDR3 in amino acids: CASSPEYSGNTIYF. The CDR3 nucleotides read TGTGCCAGCAGTCCAGAGTACTCTGGAAACACCATATATTTT.

This clone came up once. V is TRBV7-2 and J is TRBJ2-7; D may match TRBD1 or TRBD2 (6 bases each). Trimming removed 0 bases from V and 6 bases from J, with 18 bases in between. CDR3 length: 16 amino acids. The germline V gene encodes CDR1 SGHTA and CDR2 FQGNSA. The CDR3 region is CASSLAFSGRGGEQYF. As DNA, the CDR3 is TGTGCCAGCAGCTTAGCATTTTCCGGCAGGGGAGGCGAGCAGTACTTC.

This chain uses TRBV11-3 with TRBJ2-7; no firm D call. Trimming removed 5 bases at V and 2 bases at J, with 13 bases between. Germline values: CDR1 SGHNT, CDR2 YENEEA. The CDR3 is made up of 14 amino acids. The CDR3 sequence is CASSPGYLPYEQYF. The CDR3 DNA reads as TGTGCCAGCAGCCCCGGCTACCTTCCCTACGAGCAGTACTTC.

The chain couples TRBV6-5 to TRBJ2-5; D unclear. Germline loops: CDR1 MNHEY, CDR2 SVGAGI. The CDR3 sequence is 15 residues long. Trimming took 4 bases from V and 2 from J, leaving 14 bases between them. The CDR3 region has the DNA TGTGCCAGCAGTTTGGGCACCTTAGCTCAAGAGACCCAGTACTTC. This translates into CASSLGTLAQETQYF.